The TCR beta chain described here comes from a study of cytomegalovirus exposure and HLA in healthy donors. Study observations and caveats: Most observed TCR sequences were rare, whereas some public TCRs were detected in many donors.

Notes on this clone: No antigen is known for it.

The donors were members of the validation cohort comprising over a hundred subjects, separate from the approximately 670-subject first cohort. Germline values: CDR1 MDHEN, CDR2 SYDVKM. V lost 7 bases and J 8 bases, leaving 23 bases between the germline ends. This CDR3 has 15 residues. Clones were sequenced by immunoSEQ multiplex PCR, and TCRdb holds only the in-frame ones, with some missing. The repertoire holds some 140,000 clones, with around nine tenths as singletons. J is TRBJ1-1 and V is TRBV28; possible D gene TRBD1, 5 bases. The sequencing sample was made of PBMCs. This receptor was obtained from a young man in good health and CMV-seropositive. CDR3 sequence: CASTLGGHKVAEAFF. The CDR3 bases are TGTGCCAGCACCCTCGGTGGACATAAGGTTGCCGAAGCTTTCTTT.